Shown below are 28 T cell receptor beta chains from a single sample sequenced in a study of blood T cell repertoires in COVID-19. Sequencing used immunoSEQ multiplex PCR; TCRdb keeps in-frame clones, though not all of them. This sample yields roughly 130,000 clones, of which roughly 80% are seen a single time; around 17% belongs to the top ten. The specimen was peripheral blood. The receptor set was obtained from a woman aged 50 to 65 with acute or convalescent COVID-19.

The gene calls are TRBV19 and TRBJ2-7; 10 nucleotides agree with TRBD1. With V trimmed by 6 bases and J by 0 bases, 5 bases remained unmatched. CDR1 is LNHDA and CDR2 is SQIVND in the germline V gene (reference sequence). CDR3 length equals 15 residues. CDR3 in DNA: TGTGCCAGTAGCCCGGACAGGGGGGTCTCCTACGAGCAGTACTTC. Its protein is CASSPDRGVSYEQYF. Full variable domain (remainder filled in from reference TRBV19 and TRBJ2-7): DGGITQSPKYLFRKEGQNVTLSCEQNLNHDAMYWYRQDPGQGLRLIYYSQIVNDFQKGDIAEGYSVSREKKESFPLTVTSAQKNPTAFYLCASSPDRGVSYEQYFGPGTRLTVT.

The genes are TRBV6-5 and TRBJ2-1; a weak D match, TRBD1 (6 bases). Germline CDR1 reads MNHEY; CDR2 reads SVGAGI. V lost 6 bases and J lost 7, with 19 bases in between. This CDR3 spans 15 amino acids. CDR3 protein: CASSLDRDIGNEQFF. The CDR3 DNA sequence: TGTGCCAGCAGCCTCGACCGGGACATAGGGAATGAGCAGTTCTTC.

The genes are TRBV5-6 and TRBJ2-7; D call uncertain. The CDR3 contains 12 residues. In germline, CDR1 is SGHDT, CDR2 YYEEEE. V was clipped by 4 bases and J by 0 bases, with 5 bases between them. In nucleotides, the CDR3 is TGTGCCAGCAGCCAAAACTCCTACGAGCAGTACTTC. It codes for CASSQNSYEQYF.

The CDR3 here is CASSQTVNTEAFF. Here the CDR3 DNA reads TGCGCCAGCAGCCAAACGGTGAACACTGAAGCTTTCTTT. The V call is TRBV4-1, the J call TRBJ1-1, with no clear D. Per the germline V gene, CDR1 is MGHRA and CDR2 is YSYEKL. V lost 2 bases to trimming and J lost 0 bases, with 4 bases between them. This CDR3 spans 13 amino acids.

This clone was detected a few times. This chain joins TRBV30 and TRBJ1-2; D is ambiguous. The V end was cut by 2 bases, the J end by 4 bases, with 11 bases between. The V gene's germline CDR1 is GTSNPN and CDR2 SVGIG (reference sequence). The CDR3 has 13 residues. DNA for the CDR3: TGTGCCTGGAGTCTGGGCCCACGCTATGGCTACACCTTC. Translation gives CAWSLGPRYGYTF.

The chain carries TRBV18 and TRBJ2-2; 7 bases align to TRBD1. The CDR3 is 16 amino acids. The V gene's germline CDR1 is KGHSH and CDR2 LQKENI. After removal of 5 bases from V and 5 bases from J, the junction contained 11 bases not matched to a gene. DNA of the CDR3: TGTGCCAGCTCATCCGACAGGGAGCTAACTACCGGGGAGCTGTTTTTT. This codes for CASSSDRELTTGELFF.

The CDR3 spells CAWSPSGTGELFF. The CDR3 nucleotides are TGTGCCTGGAGCCCCTCAGGTACCGGGGAGCTGTTTTTT. The chain recombines TRBV30 with TRBJ2-2; D remains ambiguous. V lost 3 bases to trimming and J lost 5 bases, with 10 bases between them. This CDR3 has 13 amino acids. Germline V gene data show CDR1 as GTSNPN and CDR2 as SVGIG (reference sequence).

On this clone: At one end the junction does not follow the germline gene, possibly because of a read error. The rearrangement links TRBV6-1 to TRBJ1-1; TRBD1 matches at 7 bases. Looked up from germline, CDR1 is MNHNS and CDR2 is SASEGT. This CDR3 comprises 13 residues. The CDR3 DNA is TGTGCCAGCAGGGAAGACAGGGTCACTGAAGCTTTCTTT. This codes for CASREDRVTEAFF.

The chain uses TRBV10-3 and TRBJ1-1; 8 nucleotides line up with TRBD1. Germline V gene sequence: CDR1 ENHRY, CDR2 SYGVKD. The CDR3 runs to 15 residues. V lost 2 bases to trimming and J lost 1 base; unmatched junction nucleotides: 3. The CDR3 DNA follows: TGTGCCATCAGTGAGGGACAGGGACCGAACACTGAAGCTTTCTTT. It yields the protein CAISEGQGPNTEAFF.

This chain's CDR3 is CASNSDRGPYEQYF. Written as DNA, the CDR3 is TGTGCCAGCAACTCAGACAGGGGCCCCTACGAGCAGTACTTC. V gene TRBV7-9 combines with J gene TRBJ2-7, with TRBD1 identical over 8 bases. The ends lost 7 bases at V and 2 bases at J; junction bases unmatched: 7. This CDR3 has 14 residues. In germline, CDR1 is SEHNR, CDR2 FQNEAQ (reference sequence). The whole variable domain, remainder taken from reference TRBV7-9 and TRBJ2-7, is DTGVSQNPRHKITKRGQNVTFRCDPISEHNRLYWYRQTLGQGPEFLTYFQNEAQLEKSRLLSDRFSAERPKGSFSTLEIQRTEQGDSAMYLCASNSDRGPYEQYFGPGTRLTVT.

This clone is medium-sized in the sample. CDR3 loop: CAWSVRGGTNTGELFF. CDR3 in DNA: TGTGCCTGGAGTGTACGGGGTGGGACGAACACCGGGGAGCTGTTTTTT. The chain is built from TRBV30 and TRBJ2-2, with D tentatively TRBD2 (5 bases). The CDR3 contains 16 residues. V shed 0 bases and J shed 0 bases, with 11 bases lying between them. Germline CDR1 is GTSNPN and CDR2 is SVGIG (reference sequence).

The chain employs TRBV29-1 and TRBJ2-2; TRBD2 matches 12 bases. Germline CDR1 reads SQVTM; CDR2 reads ANQGSEA. Trimming at V came to 6 bases and at J to 1 base, leaving 3 bases not matched to a gene. This CDR3 spans 15 amino acids. CDR3: CSVATSGGNTGELFF. The CDR3 bases are TGCAGCGTGGCGACTAGCGGGGGGAACACCGGGGAGCTGTTTTTT.

The V gene is TRBV9, the J gene TRBJ2-2; 7 bases fit TRBD1. The CDR3 runs 16 residues. V was clipped by 3 bases and J by 2 bases; unmatched bases: 7. Germline V gene data show CDR1 as SGDLS and CDR2 as YYNGEE. Here the CDR3 reads CASSAGTVYNTGELFF. The DNA of the CDR3 is TGTGCCAGCAGCGCCGGGACAGTTTATAACACCGGGGAGCTGTTTTTT.

The chain joins TRBV12-2 to TRBJ2-7; TRBD2 is the table's D call, not checked against the DNA. TRBV12-2 is recorded as a pseudogene. There are 22 residues in the CDR3. CDR3 DNA: TGTGCAAGTCTCATTCACCGGGACCCGGGCCTACTTTGGGCTAGCGGACCCTACGAGCAGTACTTC. Its protein is CASLIHRDPGLLWASGPYEQYF.

The chain links TRBV7-9 to TRBJ1-4; TRBD1 matches at 8 bases. The germline CDR1 and CDR2 sequences are SEHNR and FQNEAQ (reference sequence). The CDR3 has 14 amino acids. With 5 bases clipped from V and 7 bases from J, the junction kept 6 bases outside the gene matches. The CDR3 loop reads CASSKGQGGEKLFF. The CDR3 nucleotides are TGTGCCAGCAGCAAAGGACAGGGAGGTGAAAAACTGTTTTTT.

The V and J genes are TRBV5-1 and TRBJ1-4, with TRBD1 matching 9 bases. This CDR3 is 16 amino acids long. The V and J ends lost 3 bases and 4 bases, in that order; junction bases with no gene match: 7. Per the germline V gene, CDR1 is SGHRS and CDR2 is YFSETQ. CDR3: CASSSTGGQFNEKLFF. CDR3 nucleotides: TGCGCCAGCAGCTCGACAGGGGGGCAGTTTAATGAAAAACTGTTTTTT.

The V call is TRBV4-1, the J call TRBJ1-3; D might be TRBD1 (6 bases). The germline V and J ends were trimmed by 0 bases and 3 bases, with 18 bases remaining between them. CDR3 length: 18 amino acids. Looked up from germline, CDR1 is MGHRA and CDR2 is YSYEKL. CDR3 sequence: CASSQEPAGAGGGNTIYF. The CDR3 DNA reads as TGCGCCAGCAGCCAAGAGCCAGCAGGGGCTGGTGGTGGAAACACCATATATTTT.

This rearrangement joins TRBV25-1 to TRBJ1-2; weak D call: TRBD1 (5 bases). Germline values: CDR1 MGHDK, CDR2 SYGVNS. The CDR3 extends over 15 amino acids. Trimming took 1 base from V and 6 from J, leaving 15 bases between them. This chain's CDR3 is CASSEFLGAGNGYTF. The CDR3 DNA reads as TGTGCCAGCAGTGAATTTCTAGGGGCCGGAAATGGCTACACCTTC.

The CDR3 region has the DNA TGTGCCAGCAGCATACAGACAGGCTATGGCTACACCTTC. It translates to CASSIQTGYGYTF. The chain employs TRBV7-9 and TRBJ1-2; perhaps TRBD1 as D (6 bases). Germline assignment: CDR1 SEHNR and CDR2 FQNEAQ (reference sequence). The V end was cut by 5 bases, the J end by 4 bases, with 11 bases between. The CDR3 covers 13 residues.

The chain joins TRBV9 to TRBJ1-1; D is undetermined. This CDR3 has 15 residues. V lost 4 bases to trimming and J lost 4 bases, with 17 bases between them. CDR1 is SGDLS, CDR2 YYNGEE, per germline. The CDR3 DNA is TGTGCCAGCAGCCAGTCGGGCTCGGGGTCCACTGAAGCTTTCTTT. It is translated as CASSQSGSGSTEAFF.

The gene calls are TRBV11-2 and TRBJ2-3; D gene uncertain. Looked up from germline, CDR1 is SGHAT and CDR2 is FQNNGV. The V end lost 1 base, the J end lost 8 bases, and 10 bases lay between the germline ends. This CDR3 is 13 amino acids long. The CDR3 protein is CASSLVTLATQYF. CDR3 bases: TGTGCCAGCAGCTTAGTCACTCTCGCTACGCAGTATTTT.

V usage is TRBV11-2 and J usage is TRBJ1-1; D is perhaps TRBD1 (5 bases). The germline V and J ends were trimmed by 2 bases and 11 bases, with 12 bases remaining between them. This CDR3 is built from 12 residues. Per the germline V gene, CDR1 is SGHAT and CDR2 is FQNNGV. The CDR3 DNA sequence: TGTGCCAGCAGCTTACGGGGGGAATTGGCTTTCTTT. Translation gives CASSLRGELAFF.

The chain has TRBV18 and TRBJ1-5, with D unclear. Germline lookup yields CDR1 KGHSH and CDR2 LQKENI. There are 15 residues in the CDR3. The V gene lost 2 bases and the J gene lost 6 bases, with 14 bases spanning the gap. In DNA, the CDR3 is TGTGCCAGCTCACCAAGGGCGGGGTTCGGTCAGCCCCAGCATTTT. Protein: CASSPRAGFGQPQHF.

The rearrangement uses TRBV19 and TRBJ2-7; D possibly corresponds to TRBD1 (6 bases). This CDR3 region has 15 residues. Between the trimmed V and J ends, which lost 4 bases and 0 bases, there was a span of 13 bases. Per the germline V gene, CDR1 is LNHDA and CDR2 is SQIVND (reference sequence). The CDR3 bases are TGTGCCAGTAGTAGGACAGTAAAGAGCTCCTACGAGCAGTACTTC. Translated: CASSRTVKSSYEQYF.

This chain connects TRBV18 to TRBJ2-1; 7 bases align to TRBD2. J lost 9 bases, V lost 6 bases, and 11 bases had no gene match. CDR1 and CDR2 (germline): KGHSH, LQKENI. There are 14 residues in the CDR3. CDR3 sequence: CASSLDSGGSEQFF. The CDR3 DNA sequence: TGTGCCAGCTCCCTAGATTCGGGGGGAAGTGAGCAGTTCTTC.

The table lists this clone with a few counts. This chain connects TRBV7-9 to TRBJ1-2, with 10 bases fitting TRBD1. Germline CDR1 reads SEHNR; CDR2 reads FQNEAQ (reference sequence). V lost 3 bases, J lost 6 bases, and 4 bases stayed unmatched. This CDR3 is 14 amino acids long. The CDR3 DNA is TGTGCCAGCAGCTTGACAGGGGGCCCCAATGGCTACACCTTC. Encoded protein: CASSLTGGPNGYTF.

This clone has a single count. The chain links TRBV14 to TRBJ1-4; D possibly corresponds to TRBD1 (5 bases). CDR1 is SGHDN and CDR2 is FVKESK in the germline V gene. The CDR3 length is 15 residues. Trimming pared 4 bases from V and 3 bases from J, leaving 12 bases between. As DNA, the CDR3 is TGTGCCAGCAGCCGTCGACAGAACCCTAATGAAAAACTGTTTTTT. It codes for CASSRRQNPNEKLFF.

This rearrangement joins TRBV18 to TRBJ1-1, with D tentatively TRBD1 (5 bases). Looked up from germline, CDR1 is KGHSH and CDR2 is LQKENI. CDR3 length equals 13 residues. With 6 bases removed from V and 5 bases from J, the gap between germline ends came to 13 bases. CDR3 bases: TGTGCCAGCTCTAAGGTGGGGCAAACTGAAGCTTTCTTT. This encodes CASSKVGQTEAFF.